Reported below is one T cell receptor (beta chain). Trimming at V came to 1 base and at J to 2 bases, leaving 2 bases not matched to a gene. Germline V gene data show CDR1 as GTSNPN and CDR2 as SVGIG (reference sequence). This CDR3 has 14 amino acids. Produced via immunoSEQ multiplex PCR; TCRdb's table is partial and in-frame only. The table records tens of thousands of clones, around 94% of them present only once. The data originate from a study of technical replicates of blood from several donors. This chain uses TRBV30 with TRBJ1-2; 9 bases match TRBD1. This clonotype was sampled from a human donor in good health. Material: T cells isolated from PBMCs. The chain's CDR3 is CAWSAQGANYGYTF. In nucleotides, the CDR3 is TGTGCCTGGAGTGCACAGGGGGCCAACTATGGCTACACCTTC.